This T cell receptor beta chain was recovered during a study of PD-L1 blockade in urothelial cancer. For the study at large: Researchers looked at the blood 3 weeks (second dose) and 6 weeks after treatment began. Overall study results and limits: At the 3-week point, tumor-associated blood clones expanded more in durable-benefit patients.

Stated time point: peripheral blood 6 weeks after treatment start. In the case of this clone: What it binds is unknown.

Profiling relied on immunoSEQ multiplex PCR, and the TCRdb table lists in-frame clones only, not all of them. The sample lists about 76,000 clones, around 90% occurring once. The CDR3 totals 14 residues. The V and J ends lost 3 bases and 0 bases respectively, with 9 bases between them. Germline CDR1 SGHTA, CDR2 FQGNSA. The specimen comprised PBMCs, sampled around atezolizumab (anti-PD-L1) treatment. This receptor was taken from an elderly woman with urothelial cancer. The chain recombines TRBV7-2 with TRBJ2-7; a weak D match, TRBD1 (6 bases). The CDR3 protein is CASSLGAYSYEQYF. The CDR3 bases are TGTGCCAGCAGCTTGGGGGCCTACTCCTACGAGCAGTACTTC.